Sequencing of this TCR beta chain was carried out in a study of T cell repertoires in cytomegalovirus infection. As for the study in general: Well-studied HLA-B-restricted epitopes and recently identified HLA-C-restricted epitopes of CMV were both used in the study. The public TCR beta signatures pointed to both CMV infection and matching HLA type. Study-level findings and limits: Predominance within the ex vivo response was attributable to HLA-C-restricted CMV-specific TCR beta clonotypes. Public TCR beta family frequency separated CMV-and-HLA carriers, including in an independent cohort.

This clonotype was detected many times. Its matching antigen is unknown. TCRdb re-analysed the reads in MiXCR, keeping a single row per CDR3 protein. There are approximately 590,000 distinct CDR3 sequences in the sample; about 40% occur only once, and roughly 50% lies in the top ten. The CDR3 length is 15 residues. V lost 1 base to trimming and J lost 0 bases, with 9 bases between them. Germline V gene data show CDR1 as SGHTA and CDR2 as FQGNSA. The input for sequencing was cultured PBMCs, taken from culture after CMV antigen stimulation. This chain uses TRBV7-2 with TRBJ1-1; D not resolved. This receptor was identified in a human donor in good health (CMV status not recorded). Some clones in this sample may be carry-over from other donors' samples. The CDR3 protein is CASSLDRRMNTEAFF. DNA for the CDR3: TGTGCCAGCAGCTTAGACAGAAGAATGAACACTGAAGCTTTCTTT.